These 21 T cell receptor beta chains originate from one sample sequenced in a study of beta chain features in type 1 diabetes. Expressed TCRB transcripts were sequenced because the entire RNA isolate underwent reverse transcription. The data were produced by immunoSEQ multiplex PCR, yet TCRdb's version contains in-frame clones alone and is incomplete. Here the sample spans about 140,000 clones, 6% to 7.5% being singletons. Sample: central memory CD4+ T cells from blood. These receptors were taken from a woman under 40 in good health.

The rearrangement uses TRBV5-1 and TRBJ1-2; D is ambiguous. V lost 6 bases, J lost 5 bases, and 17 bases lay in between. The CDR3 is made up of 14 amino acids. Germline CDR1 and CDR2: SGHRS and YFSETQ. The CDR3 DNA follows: TGCGCCAGCACCACCGCGGGCGGGGAATATGGCTACACCTTC. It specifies CASTTAGGEYGYTF.

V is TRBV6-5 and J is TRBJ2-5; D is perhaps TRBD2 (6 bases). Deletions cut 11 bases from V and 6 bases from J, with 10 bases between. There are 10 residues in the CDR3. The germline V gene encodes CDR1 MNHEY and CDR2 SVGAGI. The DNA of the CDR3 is TGTGCCGCCGGGGGTAAGACCCAGTACTTC. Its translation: CAAGGKTQYF.

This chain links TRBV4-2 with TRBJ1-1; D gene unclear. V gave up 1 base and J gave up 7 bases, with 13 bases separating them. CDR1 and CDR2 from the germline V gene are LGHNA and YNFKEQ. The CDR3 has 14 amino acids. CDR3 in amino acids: CASSQGQQTSEAFF. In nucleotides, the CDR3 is TGTGCCAGCAGCCAAGGTCAGCAAACTAGTGAAGCTTTCTTT.

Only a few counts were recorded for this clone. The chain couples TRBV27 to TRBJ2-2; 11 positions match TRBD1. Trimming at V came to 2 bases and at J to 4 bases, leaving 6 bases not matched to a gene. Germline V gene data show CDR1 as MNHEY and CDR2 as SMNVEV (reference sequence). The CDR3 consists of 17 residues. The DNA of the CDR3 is TGTGCCAGCAGTTTAGGGACAGGGGGTGCTGGCACCGGGGAGCTGTTTTTT. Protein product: CASSLGTGGAGTGELFF.

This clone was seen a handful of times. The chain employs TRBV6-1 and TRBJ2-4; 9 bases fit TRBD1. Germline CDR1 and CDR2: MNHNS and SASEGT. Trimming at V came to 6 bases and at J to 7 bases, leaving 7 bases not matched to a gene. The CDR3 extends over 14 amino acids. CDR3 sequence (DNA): TGTGCCAGCAGACAGGGGGCGGGTGGGAACATTCAGTACTTC. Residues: CASRQGAGGNIQYF.

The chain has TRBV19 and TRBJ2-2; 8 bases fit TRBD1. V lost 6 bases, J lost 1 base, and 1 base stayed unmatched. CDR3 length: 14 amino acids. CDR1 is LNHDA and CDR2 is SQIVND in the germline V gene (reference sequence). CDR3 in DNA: TGTGCCAGTAGCGGACAGGGGAACACCGGGGAGCTGTTTTTT. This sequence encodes CASSGQGNTGELFF.

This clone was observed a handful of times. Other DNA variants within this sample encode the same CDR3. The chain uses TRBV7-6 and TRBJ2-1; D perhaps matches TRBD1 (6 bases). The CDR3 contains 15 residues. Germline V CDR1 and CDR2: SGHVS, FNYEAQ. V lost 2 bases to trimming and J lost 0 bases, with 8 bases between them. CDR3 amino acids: CASSLTGSSYNEQFF. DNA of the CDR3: TGTGCCAGCAGCTTAACAGGGAGCTCCTACAATGAGCAGTTCTTC.

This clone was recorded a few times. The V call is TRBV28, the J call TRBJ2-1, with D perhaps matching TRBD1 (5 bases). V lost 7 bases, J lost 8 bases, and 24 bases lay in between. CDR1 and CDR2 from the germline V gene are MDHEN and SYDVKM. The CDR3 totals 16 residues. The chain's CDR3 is CASTPLGVRVYDEQFF. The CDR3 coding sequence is TGTGCCAGCACCCCCCTAGGGGTTAGGGTTTACGATGAGCAGTTCTTC.

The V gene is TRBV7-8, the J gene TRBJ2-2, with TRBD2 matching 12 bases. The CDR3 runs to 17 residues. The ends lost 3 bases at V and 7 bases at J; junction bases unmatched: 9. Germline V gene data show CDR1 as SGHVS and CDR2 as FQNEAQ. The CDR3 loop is CASSFRTSGTVGGELFF. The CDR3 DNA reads TGTGCCAGCAGCTTCCGGACTAGCGGGACTGTTGGCGGGGAGCTGTTTTTT.

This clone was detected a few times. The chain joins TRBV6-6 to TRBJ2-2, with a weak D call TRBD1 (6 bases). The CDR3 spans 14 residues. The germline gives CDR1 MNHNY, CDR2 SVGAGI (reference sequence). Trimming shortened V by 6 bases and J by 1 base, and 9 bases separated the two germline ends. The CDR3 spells CASSPGQNTGELFF. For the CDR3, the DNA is TGTGCCAGCAGCCCGGGACAGAACACCGGGGAGCTGTTTTTT.

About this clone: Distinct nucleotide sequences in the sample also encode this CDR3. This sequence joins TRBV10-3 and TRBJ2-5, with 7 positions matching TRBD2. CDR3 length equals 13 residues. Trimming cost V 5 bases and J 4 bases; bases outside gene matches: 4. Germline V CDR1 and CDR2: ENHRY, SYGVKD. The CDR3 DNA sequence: TGTGCCATCAGTAGGACTAGTGGAGAGACCCAGTACTTC. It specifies CAISRTSGETQYF.

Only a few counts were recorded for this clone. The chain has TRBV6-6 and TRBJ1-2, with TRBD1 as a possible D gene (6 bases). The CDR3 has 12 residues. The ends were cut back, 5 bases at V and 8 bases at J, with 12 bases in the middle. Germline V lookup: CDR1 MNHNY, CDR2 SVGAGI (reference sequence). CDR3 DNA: TGTGCCAGCAGTCCGACAGGAAACGGCTACACCTTC. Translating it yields CASSPTGNGYTF.

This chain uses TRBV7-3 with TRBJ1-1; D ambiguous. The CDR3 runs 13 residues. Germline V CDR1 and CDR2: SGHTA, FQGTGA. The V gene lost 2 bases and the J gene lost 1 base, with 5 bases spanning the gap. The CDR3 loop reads CASSLQWNTEAFF. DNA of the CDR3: TGTGCCAGCAGCTTACAATGGAACACTGAAGCTTTCTTT.

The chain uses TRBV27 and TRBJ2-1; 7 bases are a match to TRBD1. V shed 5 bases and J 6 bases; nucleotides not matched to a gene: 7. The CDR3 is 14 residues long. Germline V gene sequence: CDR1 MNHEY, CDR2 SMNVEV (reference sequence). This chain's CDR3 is CASSHDRAANEQFF. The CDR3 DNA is TGTGCCAGCAGTCATGACAGGGCCGCCAATGAGCAGTTCTTC.

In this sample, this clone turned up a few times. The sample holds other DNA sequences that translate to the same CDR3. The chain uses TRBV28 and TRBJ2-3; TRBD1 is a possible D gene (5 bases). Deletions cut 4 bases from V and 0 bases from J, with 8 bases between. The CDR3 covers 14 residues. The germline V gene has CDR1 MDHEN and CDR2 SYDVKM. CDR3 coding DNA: TGTGCCAGCAGTTACCCAGGGAGCACAGATACGCAGTATTTT. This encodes CASSYPGSTDTQYF.

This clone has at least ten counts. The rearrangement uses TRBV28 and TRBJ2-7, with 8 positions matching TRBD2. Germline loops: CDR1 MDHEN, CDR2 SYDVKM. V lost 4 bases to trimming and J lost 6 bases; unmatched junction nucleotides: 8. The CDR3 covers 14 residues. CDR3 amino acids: CASSSPAGAGEQYF. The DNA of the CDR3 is TGTGCCAGCAGTTCCCCAGCGGGGGCCGGCGAGCAGTACTTC.

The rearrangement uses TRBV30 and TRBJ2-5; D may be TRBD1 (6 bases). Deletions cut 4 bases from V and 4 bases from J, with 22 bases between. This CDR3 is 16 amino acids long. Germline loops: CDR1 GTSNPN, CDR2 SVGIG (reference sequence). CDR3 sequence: CAWIRQHRGSRETQYF. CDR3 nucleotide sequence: TGTGCCTGGATTCGTCAACATAGGGGGTCGCGAGAGACCCAGTACTTC.

CDR3 protein: CASSPQGGVMASKGELFF. In nucleotides, the CDR3 is TGTGCCAGCAGCCCGCAAGGAGGGGTAATGGCTAGTAAGGGGGAGCTGTTTTTT. V usage is TRBV4-2 and J usage is TRBJ2-2, with D possibly matching TRBD2 (6 bases). In germline, CDR1 is LGHNA, CDR2 YNFKEQ. Trimming stripped 4 bases from V and 8 bases from J, with 26 bases between. The CDR3 is 18 residues long.

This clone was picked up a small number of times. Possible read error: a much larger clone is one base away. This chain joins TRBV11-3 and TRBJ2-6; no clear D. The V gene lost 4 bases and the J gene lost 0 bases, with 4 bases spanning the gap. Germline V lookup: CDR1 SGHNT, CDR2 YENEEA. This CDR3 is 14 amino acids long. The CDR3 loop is CASSSGSGANVLTF. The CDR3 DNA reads TGTGCCAGCAGCTCAGGCTCTGGGGCCAACGTCCTGACTTTC.

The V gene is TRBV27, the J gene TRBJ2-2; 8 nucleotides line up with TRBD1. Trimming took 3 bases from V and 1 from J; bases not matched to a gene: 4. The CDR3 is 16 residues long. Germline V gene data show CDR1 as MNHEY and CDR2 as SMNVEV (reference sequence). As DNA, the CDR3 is TGTGCCAGCAGTTTGTCCGGGACAGGGAACACCGGGGAGCTGTTTTTT. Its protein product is CASSLSGTGNTGELFF.

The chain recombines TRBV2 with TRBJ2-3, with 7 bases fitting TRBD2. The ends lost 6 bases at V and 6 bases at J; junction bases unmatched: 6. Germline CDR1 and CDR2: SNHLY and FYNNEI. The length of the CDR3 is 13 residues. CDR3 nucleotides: TGTGCCAGCAGCGCTCTAGCGGAGGATACGCAGTATTTT. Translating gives CASSALAEDTQYF.